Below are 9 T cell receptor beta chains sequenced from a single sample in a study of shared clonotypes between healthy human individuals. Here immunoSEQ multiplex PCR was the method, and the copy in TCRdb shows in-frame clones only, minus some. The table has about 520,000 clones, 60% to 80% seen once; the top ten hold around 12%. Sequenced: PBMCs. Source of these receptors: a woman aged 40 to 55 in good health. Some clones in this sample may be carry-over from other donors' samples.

Written as DNA, the CDR3 is TGTGCCAGTGGGACAGGGCACGACACAGATACGCAGTATTTT. Residues: CASGTGHDTDTQYF. This sequence joins TRBV6-1 and TRBJ2-3; 9 bases fit TRBD1. Trimming took 9 bases from V and 2 from J; bases not matched to a gene: 6. Germline-derived CDR1 and CDR2 are MNHNS and SASEGT. This CDR3 has 14 amino acids.

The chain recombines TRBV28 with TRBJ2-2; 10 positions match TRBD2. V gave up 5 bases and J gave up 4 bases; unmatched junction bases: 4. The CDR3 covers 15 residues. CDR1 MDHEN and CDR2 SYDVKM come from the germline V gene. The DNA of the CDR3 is TGTGCCAGCAGTCCTGGACTAGCGGTCACCGGGGAGCTGTTTTTT. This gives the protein CASSPGLAVTGELFF.

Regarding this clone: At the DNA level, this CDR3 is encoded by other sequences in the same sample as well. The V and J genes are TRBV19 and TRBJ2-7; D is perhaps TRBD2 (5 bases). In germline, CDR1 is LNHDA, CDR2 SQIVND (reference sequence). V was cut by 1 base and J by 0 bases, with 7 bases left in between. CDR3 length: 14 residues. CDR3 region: CASSIVGSSYEQYF. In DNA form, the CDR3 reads TGTGCCAGTAGTATAGTGGGGAGCTCCTACGAGCAGTACTTC.

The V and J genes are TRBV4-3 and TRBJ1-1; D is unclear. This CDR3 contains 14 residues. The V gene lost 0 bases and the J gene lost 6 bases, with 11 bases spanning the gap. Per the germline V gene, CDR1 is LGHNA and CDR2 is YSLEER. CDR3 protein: CASSQEAGVSEAFF. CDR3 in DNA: TGCGCCAGCAGCCAAGAGGCGGGAGTATCTGAAGCTTTCTTT.

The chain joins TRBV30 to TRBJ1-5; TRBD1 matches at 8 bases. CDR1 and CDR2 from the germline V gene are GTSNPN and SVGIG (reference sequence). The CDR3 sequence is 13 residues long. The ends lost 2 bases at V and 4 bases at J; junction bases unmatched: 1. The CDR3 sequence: CAWSRQGNQPQHF. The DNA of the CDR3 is TGTGCCTGGAGTAGACAGGGGAATCAGCCCCAGCATTTT.

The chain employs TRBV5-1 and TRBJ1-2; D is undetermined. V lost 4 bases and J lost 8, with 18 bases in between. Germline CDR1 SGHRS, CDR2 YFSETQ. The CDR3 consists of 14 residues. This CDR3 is CASSPPEGFWGYTF. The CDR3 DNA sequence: TGCGCCAGCAGCCCACCAGAAGGGTTTTGGGGCTACACCTTC.

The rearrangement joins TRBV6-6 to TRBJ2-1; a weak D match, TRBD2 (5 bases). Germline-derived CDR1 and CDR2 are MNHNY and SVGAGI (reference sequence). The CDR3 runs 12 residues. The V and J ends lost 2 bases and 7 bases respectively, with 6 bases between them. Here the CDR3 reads CASSYEGNEQFF. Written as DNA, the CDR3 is TGTGCCAGCAGTTACGAGGGTAATGAGCAGTTCTTC.

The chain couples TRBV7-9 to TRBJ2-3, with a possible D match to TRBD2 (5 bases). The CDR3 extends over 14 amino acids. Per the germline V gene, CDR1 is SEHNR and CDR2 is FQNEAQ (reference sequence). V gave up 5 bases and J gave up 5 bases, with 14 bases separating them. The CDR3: CASSKLGTVDTQYF. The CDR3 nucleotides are TGTGCCAGCAGCAAACTAGGTACTGTAGATACGCAGTATTTT.

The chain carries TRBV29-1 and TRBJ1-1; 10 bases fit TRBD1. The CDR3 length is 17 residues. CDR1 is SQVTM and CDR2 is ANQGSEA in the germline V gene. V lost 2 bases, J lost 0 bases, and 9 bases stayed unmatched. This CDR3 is CSVEHPTGGLLNTEAFF. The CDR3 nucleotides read TGCAGCGTTGAACACCCGACAGGGGGCCTATTGAACACTGAAGCTTTCTTT.